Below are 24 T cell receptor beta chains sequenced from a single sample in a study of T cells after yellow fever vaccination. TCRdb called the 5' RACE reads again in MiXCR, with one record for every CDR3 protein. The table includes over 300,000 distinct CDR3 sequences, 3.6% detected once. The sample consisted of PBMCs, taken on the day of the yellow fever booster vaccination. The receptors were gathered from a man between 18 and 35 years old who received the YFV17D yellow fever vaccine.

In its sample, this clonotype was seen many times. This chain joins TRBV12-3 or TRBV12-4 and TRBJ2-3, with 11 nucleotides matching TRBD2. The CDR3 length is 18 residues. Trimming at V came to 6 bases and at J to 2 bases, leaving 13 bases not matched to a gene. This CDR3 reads CASSLAGTSGTFTDTQYF. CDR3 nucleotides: TGTGCCAGCAGCCTGGCCGGGACTAGCGGAACCTTCACAGATACGCAGTATTTT.

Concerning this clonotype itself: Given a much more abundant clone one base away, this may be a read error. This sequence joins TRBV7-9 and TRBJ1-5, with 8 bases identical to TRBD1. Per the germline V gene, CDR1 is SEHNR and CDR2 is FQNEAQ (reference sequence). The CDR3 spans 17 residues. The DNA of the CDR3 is TGTGCCAGCAGCCCCCTGTTAGGACAGGGAAGCAATCAGCCCCAGAATTTT. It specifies CASSPLLGQGSNQPQNF.

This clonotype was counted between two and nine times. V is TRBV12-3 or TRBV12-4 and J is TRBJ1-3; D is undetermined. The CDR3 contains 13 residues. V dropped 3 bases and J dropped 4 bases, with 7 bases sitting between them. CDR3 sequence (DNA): TGTGCCAGCAGTTTGAATACGGGAAACACCATATATTTT. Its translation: CASSLNTGNTIYF.

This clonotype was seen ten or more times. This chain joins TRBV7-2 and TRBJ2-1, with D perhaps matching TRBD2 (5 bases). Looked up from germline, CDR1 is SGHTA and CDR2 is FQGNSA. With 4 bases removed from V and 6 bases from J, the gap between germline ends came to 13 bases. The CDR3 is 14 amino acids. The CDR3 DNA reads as TGTGCCAGCAGCTCCTCTTACCGGGGCAATGAGCAGTTCTTC. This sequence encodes CASSSSYRGNEQFF. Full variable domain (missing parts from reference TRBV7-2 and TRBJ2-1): GAGVSQSPSNKVTEKGKDVELRCDPISGHTALYWYRQSLGQGLEFLIYFQGNSAPDKSGLPSDRFSAERTGGSVSTLTIQRTQQEDSAVYLCASSSSYRGNEQFFGPGTRLTVL.

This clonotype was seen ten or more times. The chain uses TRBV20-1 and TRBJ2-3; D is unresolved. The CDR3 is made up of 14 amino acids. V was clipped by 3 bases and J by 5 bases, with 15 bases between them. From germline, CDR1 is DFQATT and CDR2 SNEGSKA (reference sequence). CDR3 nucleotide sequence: TGCAGTGCTAGCCGTCCTGATGGTGGAGATACGCAGTATTTT. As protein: CSASRPDGGDTQYF.

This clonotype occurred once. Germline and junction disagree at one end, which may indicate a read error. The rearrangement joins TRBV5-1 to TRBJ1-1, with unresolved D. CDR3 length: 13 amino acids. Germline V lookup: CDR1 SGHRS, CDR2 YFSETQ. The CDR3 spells CASSLVGYTVAFF. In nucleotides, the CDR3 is TGCGCCAGCAGTTTAGTAGGTTACACTGTAGCTTTCTTT.

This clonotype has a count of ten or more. The chain's CDR3 is CASSYPLSGQETQYF. CDR3 nucleotide sequence: TGCGCCAGCAGCTATCCTTTAAGCGGCCAAGAGACCCAGTACTTC. This chain connects TRBV5-1 to TRBJ2-5; weak D call: TRBD2 (5 bases). The V end was cut by 3 bases, the J end by 1 base, with 13 bases between. Germline CDR1 is SGHRS and CDR2 is YFSETQ. The CDR3 length is 15 residues.

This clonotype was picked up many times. The CDR3 region has the DNA TGCGCCAGCAGCTTGAGCGGGGGGGCCACCGGGGAGCTGTTTTTT. It specifies CASSLSGGATGELFF. The V gene is TRBV5-1, the J gene TRBJ2-2; 10 nucleotides agree with TRBD2. Germline V lookup: CDR1 SGHRS, CDR2 YFSETQ. This CDR3 has 15 residues. V lost 1 base to trimming and J lost 4 bases; unmatched junction nucleotides: 1.

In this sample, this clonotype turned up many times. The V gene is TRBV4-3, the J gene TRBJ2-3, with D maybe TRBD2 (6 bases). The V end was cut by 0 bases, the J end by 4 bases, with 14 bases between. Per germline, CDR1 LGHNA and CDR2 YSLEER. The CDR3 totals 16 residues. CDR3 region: CASSQDWGELPDTQYF. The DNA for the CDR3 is TGCGCCAGCAGCCAAGACTGGGGGGAGCTGCCAGATACGCAGTATTTT.

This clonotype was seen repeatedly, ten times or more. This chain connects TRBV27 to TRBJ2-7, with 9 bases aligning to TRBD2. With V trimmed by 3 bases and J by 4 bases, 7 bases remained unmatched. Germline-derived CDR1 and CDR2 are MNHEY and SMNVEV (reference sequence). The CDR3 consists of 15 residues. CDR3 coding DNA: TGTGCCAGCAGTTTTTCGCTAGCGGGATCTTACGAGCAGTACTTC. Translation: CASSFSLAGSYEQYF.

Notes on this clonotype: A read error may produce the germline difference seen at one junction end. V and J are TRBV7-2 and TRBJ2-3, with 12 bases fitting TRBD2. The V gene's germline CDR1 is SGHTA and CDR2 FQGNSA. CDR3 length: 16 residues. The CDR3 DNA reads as TGTGACAGCAGCATTAGACTAGCGGGGGTCACAGATACGCAGTATTTT. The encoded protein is CDSSIRLAGVTDTQYF.

CDR3 DNA: TGTGCCAGCAGCTTAGGAACTGTTTTTAGTCGGTACTTC. Residues: CASSLGTVFSRYF. This sequence joins TRBV7-8 and TRBJ2-7; D not resolved. Between the trimmed V and J ends, which lost 1 base and 12 bases, there was a span of 16 bases. This CDR3 has 13 residues. Germline V gene sequence: CDR1 SGHVS, CDR2 FQNEAQ.

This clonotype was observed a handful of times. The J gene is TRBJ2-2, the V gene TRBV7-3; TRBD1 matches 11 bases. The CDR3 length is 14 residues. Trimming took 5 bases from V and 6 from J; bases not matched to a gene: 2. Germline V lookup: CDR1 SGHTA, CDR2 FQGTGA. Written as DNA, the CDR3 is TGTGCCAGCAGCAGGGACAGGGGGGCCGGGGAGCTGTTTTTT. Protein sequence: CASSRDRGAGELFF.

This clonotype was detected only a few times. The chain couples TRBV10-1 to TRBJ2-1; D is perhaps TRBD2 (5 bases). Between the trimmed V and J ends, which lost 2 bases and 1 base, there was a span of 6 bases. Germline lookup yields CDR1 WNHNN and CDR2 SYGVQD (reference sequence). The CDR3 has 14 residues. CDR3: CASSESGSYNEQFF. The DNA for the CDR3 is TGCGCCAGCAGTGAGAGCGGATCCTACAATGAGCAGTTCTTC.

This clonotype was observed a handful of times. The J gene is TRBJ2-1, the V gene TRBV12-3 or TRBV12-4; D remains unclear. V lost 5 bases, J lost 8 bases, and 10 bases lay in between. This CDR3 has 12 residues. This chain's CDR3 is CASSPPEDEQFF. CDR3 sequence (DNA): TGTGCCAGCAGTCCCCCCGAGGATGAGCAGTTCTTC.

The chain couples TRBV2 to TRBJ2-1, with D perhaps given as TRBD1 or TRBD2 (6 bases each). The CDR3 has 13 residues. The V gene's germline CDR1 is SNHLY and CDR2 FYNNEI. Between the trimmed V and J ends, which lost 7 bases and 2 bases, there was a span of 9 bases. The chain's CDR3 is CASKRGAYNEQFF. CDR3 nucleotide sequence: TGTGCCAGCAAAAGGGGGGCCTACAATGAGCAGTTCTTC.

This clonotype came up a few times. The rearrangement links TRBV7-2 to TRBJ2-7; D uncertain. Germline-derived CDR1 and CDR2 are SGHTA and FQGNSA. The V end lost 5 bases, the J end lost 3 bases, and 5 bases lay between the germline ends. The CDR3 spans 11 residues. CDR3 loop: CASSAFYEQYV. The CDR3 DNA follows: TGTGCCAGCAGCGCCTTCTACGAGCAGTACGTC.

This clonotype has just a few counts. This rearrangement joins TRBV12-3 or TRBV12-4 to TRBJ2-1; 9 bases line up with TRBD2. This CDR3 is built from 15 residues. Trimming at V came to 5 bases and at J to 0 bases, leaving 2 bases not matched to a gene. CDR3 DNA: TGTGCCAGCAGTGCGGGGGGGCGCTCCTACAATGAGCAGTTCTTC. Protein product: CASSAGGRSYNEQFF.

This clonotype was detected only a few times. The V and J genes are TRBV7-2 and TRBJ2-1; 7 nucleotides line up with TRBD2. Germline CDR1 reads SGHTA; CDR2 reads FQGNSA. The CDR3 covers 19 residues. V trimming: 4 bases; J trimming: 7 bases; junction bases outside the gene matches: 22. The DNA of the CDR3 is TGTGCCAGCAGCTCAGGGTGGCGGGACTACCTCTCTTGGCTTAATGAGCAGTTCTTC. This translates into CASSSGWRDYLSWLNEQFF.

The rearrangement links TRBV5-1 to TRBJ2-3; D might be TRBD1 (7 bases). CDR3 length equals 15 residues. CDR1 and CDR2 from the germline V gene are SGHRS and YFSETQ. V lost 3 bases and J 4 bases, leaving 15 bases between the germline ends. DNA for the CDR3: TGCGCCAGCAGCTGGTGGGCAGGGGGGCCAGATACGCAGTATTTT. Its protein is CASSWWAGGPDTQYF. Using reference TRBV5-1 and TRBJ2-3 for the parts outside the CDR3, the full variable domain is KAGVTQTPRYLIKTRGQQVTLSCSPISGHRSVSWYQQTPGQGLQFLFEYFSETQRNKGNFPGRFSGRQFSNSRSEMNVSTLELGDSALYLCASSWWAGGPDTQYFGPGTRLTVL.

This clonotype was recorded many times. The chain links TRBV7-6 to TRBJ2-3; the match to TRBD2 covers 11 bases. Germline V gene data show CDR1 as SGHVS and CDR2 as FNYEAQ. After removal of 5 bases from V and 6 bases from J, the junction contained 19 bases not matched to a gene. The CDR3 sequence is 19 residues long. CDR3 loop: CASSRPPSSGGVGGDTQYF. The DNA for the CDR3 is TGTGCCAGCAGCCGACCTCCGAGTAGCGGGGGGGTCGGTGGGGATACGCAGTATTTT.

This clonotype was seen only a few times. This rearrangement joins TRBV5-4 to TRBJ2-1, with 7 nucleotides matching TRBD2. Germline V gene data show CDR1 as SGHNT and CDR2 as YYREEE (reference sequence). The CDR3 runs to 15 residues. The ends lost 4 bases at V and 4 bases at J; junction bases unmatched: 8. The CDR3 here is CASSMGGNTYNEQFF. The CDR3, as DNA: TGTGCCAGCAGCATGGGGGGGAACACGTACAATGAGCAGTTCTTC.

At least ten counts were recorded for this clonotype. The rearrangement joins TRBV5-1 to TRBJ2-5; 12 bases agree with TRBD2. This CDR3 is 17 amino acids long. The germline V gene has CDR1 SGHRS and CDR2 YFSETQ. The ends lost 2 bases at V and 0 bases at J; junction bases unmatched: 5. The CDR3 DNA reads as TGCGCCAGCAGCTTATCCGGGACTAGCGGGTACCAAGAGACCCAGTACTTC. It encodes CASSLSGTSGYQETQYF.

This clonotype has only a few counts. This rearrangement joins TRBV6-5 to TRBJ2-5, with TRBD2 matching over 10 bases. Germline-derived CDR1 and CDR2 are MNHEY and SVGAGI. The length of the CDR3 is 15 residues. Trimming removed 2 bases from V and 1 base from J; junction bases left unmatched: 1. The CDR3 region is CASSYQRGGQETQYF. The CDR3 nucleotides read TGTGCCAGCAGTTACCAGCGGGGGGGCCAAGAGACCCAGTACTTC.